These T cell receptor beta chains were read from a single sample in a study of neurological immune-mediated disorders. TCRdb called the 5' RACE reads again in MiXCR, with one record for every CDR3 protein. The sample carries tens of thousands of distinct CDR3 sequences, 3% to 3.5% recorded once. The sample comprised PBMCs. These receptors were taken from an older woman with multiple sclerosis. Both conserved end residues are part of each CDR3. A D gene is named only where the DNA matches it firmly. Clone size is not always given. Where it is, it says once, few, many or a class for expanded clones.

V gene,J gene,clone size,D gene,CDR3 DNA,CDR3 protein
TRBV4-2,TRBJ2-1,many,-,TGTGCCAGCAGCCAAGTGCGGGGGCAACACAATGAGCAGTTCTTC,CASSQVRGQHNEQFF
TRBV14,TRBJ2-2,many,-,TGTGCCAGCAGCCAAGATTCGTGGACCGGGGAGCTGTTTTTT,CASSQDSWTGELFF
TRBV20-1,TRBJ1-6,few,-,TGCAGTGATAGAGACACTAGGAATTCACCCCTCCACTTT,CSDRDTRNSPLHF
TRBV7-9,TRBJ2-5,many,TRBD1,TGTGCCAGCAGCGTGGACAGGGGTCAAGAGACCCAGTACTTC,CASSVDRGQETQYF
TRBV20-1,TRBJ2-7,many,-,TGCAGTGCAACCGGGCCCCGGGGGGAGCAGTACTTC,CSATGPRGEQYF
TRBV12-3/TRBV12-4,TRBJ1-5,many,-,TGTGCCAGCAGACCAGGGGTTATAAGCAATCAGCCCCAGCATTTT,CASRPGVISNQPQHF
TRBV7-2,TRBJ1-1,many,-,TGTGCCAGCAGATCAGGATTGAACACTGAAGCTTTCTTT,CASRSGLNTEAFF
TRBV7-2,TRBJ1-2,many,-,TGTGCCAGCAGCTTCAAGGGAGACTCTAACTATGGCTACACCTTC,CASSFKGDSNYGYTF
TRBV20-1,TRBJ2-1,few,-,TGCAGTGCTAGCGGGGGATACAATGAGCAGTTCTTC,CSASGGYNEQFF
TRBV7-2,TRBJ1-6,many,-,TGTGCCAGCAGCCTCGTGGGGGGTAAGCCCCTCCACTTT,CASSLVGGKPLHF
TRBV7-7,TRBJ2-2,many,TRBD1,TGTGCTAGCAGCCAGGGGGCAGGCACCGGGGAGCTGTTTTTT,CASSQGAGTGELFF
TRBV6-6,TRBJ1-1,many,-,TGTGCCAGCAGCTCGGCTGACAGACGGGCTTTCTTT,CASSSADRRAFF
TRBV20-1,TRBJ2-7,many,TRBD2,TGCAGTGCTAAGCGGGGGGGCCTAAACGAGCAGTACTTC,CSAKRGGLNEQYF
TRBV28,TRBJ2-7,many,TRBD1,TGTGCCAGCAGCTTCGATTTGGGACAGGGGTCCTACGAGCAGTACTTC,CASSFDLGQGSYEQYF
TRBV5-1,TRBJ2-7,many,-,TGCGCCAGCAGCTTGGAGGCACTCCAGGGGGAGCAGTACTTC,CASSLEALQGEQYF
TRBV30,TRBJ1-5,many,TRBD1,TGTGCCTGGACCAAGAGGGACAGAAGCAATCAGCCCCAGCATTTT,CAWTKRDRSNQPQHF
TRBV7-2,TRBJ2-3,many,-,TGTGCCAGCAGCTTAGTCAGCACAGATACGCAGTATTTT,CASSLVSTDTQYF
TRBV29-1,TRBJ2-1,many,-,TGCAGCGTTCTGAAAGGGGCCGGGATGGTCAATGAGCAGTTCTTC,CSVLKGAGMVNEQFF
TRBV5-5,TRBJ2-7,many,TRBD2,TGTGCCAGCAGCGGGACTAGCGGGGTAAACTACGAGCAGTACTTC,CASSGTSGVNYEQYF
TRBV24-1,TRBJ1-5,many,-,TGTGCCACCAGTGACGTCCGAGGGGACAATCAGCCCCAGCATTTT,CATSDVRGDNQPQHF
TRBV20-1,TRBJ1-2,many,TRBD1,TGCAGTGCACCGACAGGGGAAAACTATGGCTACACCTTC,CSAPTGENYGYTF
TRBV29-1,TRBJ2-7,many,-,TGCAGCGTTGTACCACAGGGTTACGAGCAGTACTTC,CSVVPQGYEQYF
TRBV20-1,TRBJ2-2,many,-,TGCAGTGCTGGGCCTGGCGGGGTTGGTACCGGGGAGCTGTTTTTT,CSAGPGGVGTGELFF
TRBV20-1,TRBJ2-1,many,TRBD2,TGCAGTGCCCCCCTTGCGGGGGGGCTGGATGAGCAGTTCTTC,CSAPLAGGLDEQFF
TRBV10-1,TRBJ1-5,-,-,TGCGCCAGCAGTAAGGGGCATAGCAATCAGCCCCAGCATTTT,CASSKGHSNQPQHF
TRBV20-1,TRBJ1-6,many,-,TGCAGTGCTAGAGATCCTGGGAAGAATAATTCACCCCTCCACTTT,CSARDPGKNNSPLHF
TRBV6-5,TRBJ1-2,many,-,TGTGCCAGCAGTTCGTTGGTGGGGCAGAACTATGGCTACACCTTC,CASSSLVGQNYGYTF
TRBV7-9,TRBJ2-3,many,-,TGTGCCAGCAGCCTTGCATCGGGACGCACAGATACGCAGTATTTT,CASSLASGRTDTQYF
TRBV7-9,TRBJ1-5,many,TRBD1,TGTGCCAGCAGCCGAGACAGGGTGTCAGGGTCCCAGCATTTT,CASSRDRVSGSQHF
TRBV11-1,TRBJ2-2,many,TRBD1,TGTGCCAGCAGCTTAAACCCTCCGGGACAGGGGGCCGGGGAGCTGTTTTTT,CASSLNPPGQGAGELFF
TRBV5-1,TRBJ2-7,many,-,TGCGCCAGCAGCTTACAGGGCTACGAGCAGTACTTC,CASSLQGYEQYF
TRBV20-1,TRBJ1-1,many,-,TGCAGTGCTTGTAAGACGGGAGACCTGAACACTGAAGCTTTCTTT,CSACKTGDLNTEAFF
TRBV20-1,TRBJ1-2,many,-,TGCAGTGCTAGAGAACAGAACTATGGCTACACCTTC,CSAREQNYGYTF
TRBV20-1,TRBJ2-1,many,-,TGCAGTGCTCCCGACGAGGGCAATGAGCAGTTCTTC,CSAPDEGNEQFF
TRBV7-2,TRBJ2-5,many,TRBD1,TGTGCCAGCAGCTGGACAGGGACGTACCAAGAGACCCAGTACTTC,CASSWTGTYQETQYF
TRBV7-8,TRBJ2-7,many,TRBD2,TGTGCCAGCAGCTGGGGGGGACGGGACGAGCAGTACTTC,CASSWGGRDEQYF
TRBV20-1,TRBJ1-4,many,TRBD1,TGCAGTGCTCAGGGGGGGGAGATTAGTAATGAAAAACTGTTTTTT,CSAQGGEISNEKLFF
TRBV20-1,TRBJ2-7,many,-,TGCAGTGCCCAAGACAGGCTTCACTCCTACGAGCAGTACTTC,CSAQDRLHSYEQYF
TRBV29-1,TRBJ2-7,many,TRBD2,TGCAGCGTTGACTCGGCGGGGGGTTCCTACGAGCAGTACTTC,CSVDSAGGSYEQYF
TRBV20-1,TRBJ1-4,many,TRBD1,TGCAGTGCGCAGGCCGGGACAGACAGTAATGAAAAACTGTTTTTT,CSAQAGTDSNEKLFF
TRBV20-1,TRBJ1-6,many,TRBD1,TGCAGTGCTTGGACAGGGGATGCACCCCTCCACTTT,CSAWTGDAPLHF
TRBV20-1,TRBJ2-1,many,-,TGCAGTGCCTTCTCCGGGACTCCCTTCCCCAATGAGCAGTTCTTC,CSAFSGTPFPNEQFF
TRBV20-1,TRBJ2-7,many,-,TGCAGTGCTTCCCGACAGGGACTCTCCTACGAGCAGTACTTC,CSASRQGLSYEQYF
TRBV11-1,TRBJ1-1,-,-,TGTGCCAGCAGCTCCAAGGGTTTCTTT,CASSSKGFF
TRBV5-1,TRBJ2-7,many,-,TGCGCCAGCAGCGGGACGCCCTCTAACTACGAGCAGTACTTC,CASSGTPSNYEQYF
TRBV28,TRBJ1-1,many,-,TGTGCCAGCACCGCGGTTAGGGTGGCGAACACTGAAGCTTTCTTT,CASTAVRVANTEAFF
TRBV5-1,TRBJ2-3,many,TRBD2,TGCGCCAGCAGCTTGCCCCCCGGGGCGGGGGGGCTCCATGCAGATACGCAGTATTTT,CASSLPPGAGGLHADTQYF
TRBV28,TRBJ2-5,many,TRBD1,TGTGCCAGCAGTCCCCGGACAGGGAGGGAGACCCAGTACTTC,CASSPRTGRETQYF
TRBV5-1,TRBJ2-7,many,-,TGCGCCAGCAGCTTGGTTCCGGGGGCGCCCTACGAGCAGTACTTC,CASSLVPGAPYEQYF
TRBV7-7,TRBJ2-5,-,-,TGTGCTAGCAGCCTTAGCAAAGAAGAGACCCAGTACTTC,CASSLSKEETQYF
TRBV5-6,TRBJ1-1,many,-,TGTGCCAGCAGCTTGCAGGACAGAACTGAAGCTTTCTTT,CASSLQDRTEAFF
TRBV7-8,TRBJ1-1,many,-,TGTGCCAGCAGCCCCCGATCCATGAACACTGAAGCTTTCTTT,CASSPRSMNTEAFF
TRBV5-5,TRBJ2-2,many,TRBD1,TGTGCCAGCAGCAGCCGGGACAGGGGGCGAAACGGGGAGCTGTTTTTT,CASSSRDRGRNGELFF
TRBV5-6,TRBJ1-2,many,-,TGTGCCAGCAGCTTGGATACTAACTATGGCTACACCTTC,CASSLDTNYGYTF
TRBV7-8,TRBJ2-7,many,-,TGTGCCAGCACGCTGGTGGGCAGAGGAGCCTACGAGCAGTACTTC,CASTLVGRGAYEQYF
TRBV5-1,TRBJ1-2,many,TRBD1,TGCGCCAGCAGCCCCGACAGGGTTGGAGGCTACACCTTC,CASSPDRVGGYTF
TRBV20-1,TRBJ2-7,many,-,TGCAGTGCTAGAGATATTAACAGTAACTACGAGCAGTACTTC,CSARDINSNYEQYF
TRBV5-1,TRBJ2-5,many,TRBD1,TGCGCCAGCAGCTTCCAACGGACAGGGGAGAAGACCCAGTACTTC,CASSFQRTGEKTQYF
TRBV5-1,TRBJ1-4,many,-,TGCGCCAGCAGCCAAGGACGGGAAAATGAAAAACTGTTTTTT,CASSQGRENEKLFF